A selection of T cell receptor beta chains follows, all from one sample in a study of Ad26.COV2.S vaccination and SARS-CoV-2 variants. The table came from immunoSEQ multiplex PCR; TCRdb's copy has only in-frame clones and leaves some out. The data contain some 250,000 clones, around 87% of them singletons. The input for sequencing was peripheral blood, taken in a trial of Ad26.COV2.S vaccine versus placebo. These receptors originate from a person aged 18-65 years who received the Ad26.COV2.S COVID-19 vaccine or a placebo. Each CDR3 is given with its conserved first and last residue. Each record gives: D gene, J gene, V gene, clone size, CDR3 DNA, CDR3 protein. A D gene is named only where the DNA matches it firmly. Only some rows state a clone size, as once, few, many or a class for expanded clones.

NA | TRBJ1-6 | TRBV2 | NA | TGTGCCAGCAGCGTACAGAGCCGCTCCATCAGCTCCTATAATTCACCCCTCCACTTT | CASSVQSRSISSYNSPLHF
NA | TRBJ2-4 | TRBV19 | NA | TGTGCCAGTAGTATACAGGGCCCCAAAAACATTCAGTACTTC | CASSIQGPKNIQYF
NA | TRBJ2-7 | TRBV6-1 | NA | TGTGCCAGCAGTGAAGATGGGGGACCCTACGAGCAGTACTTC | CASSEDGGPYEQYF
NA | TRBJ2-3 | TRBV5-4 | NA | TGTGCCAGCAGCTTGGGAGGTGGCCCCCCAGATACGCAGTATTTT | CASSLGGGPPDTQYF
NA | TRBJ1-4 | TRBV6-1 | once | TGTGCCAGCAGTGGAGCCACCAGCTCTAATGAAAAACTGTTTTTT | CASSGATSSNEKLFF
NA | TRBJ1-5 | TRBV7-2 | NA | TGTGCCAGCAGCTTAGAGGGCCCCCAGCCCCAGCATTTT | CASSLEGPQPQHF
NA | TRBJ2-7 | TRBV27 | NA | TGTGCCAGCAGTTTATCCCTAGGCGGCTCCTACGAGCAGTACTTC | CASSLSLGGSYEQYF
NA | TRBJ1-3 | TRBV5-4 | NA | TGTGCCAGCAGCTTGGGGCAAGGGATCTTCGGAAACACCATATATTTT | CASSLGQGIFGNTIYF
NA | TRBJ2-1 | TRBV3-1/TRBV3-2 | NA | TGTGCCAGCAGCCAAGAGGCGGGGCAGTTCTTC | CASSQEAGQFF
TRBD2 | TRBJ2-5 | TRBV7-9 | NA | TGTGCCAGCAGCTTAGCATGGCGGGAGGGCCTAAGAGAGACCCAGTACTTC | CASSLAWREGLRETQYF
NA | TRBJ2-7 | TRBV5-5 | NA | TGTGCCAGCAGCATACGACAGAGATCCTACGAGCAGTACTTC | CASSIRQRSYEQYF
TRBD1 | TRBJ1-2 | TRBV4-3 | NA | TGCGCCAGCAGCCAAGGACAGGGCGGCTATGGCTACACCTTC | CASSQGQGGYGYTF
NA | TRBJ1-4 | TRBV7-9 | NA | TGTGCCAGCAGCTTGTCACAACAGTCTGAAAAACTGTTTTTT | CASSLSQQSEKLFF
NA | TRBJ1-2 | TRBV19 | few | TGTGCCAGTAGTACCTTAAGGACGGTGAACTATGGCTACACCTTC | CASSTLRTVNYGYTF
NA | TRBJ2-6 | TRBV7-9 | NA | TGTGCCAGCAGGATGTGGGTAACTGGGGCCAACGTCCTGACTTTC | CASRMWVTGANVLTF
NA | TRBJ2-1 | TRBV11-2 | NA | TGTGCCAGCAGCCGTAACAATGAGCAGTTCTTC | CASSRNNEQFF
NA | TRBJ1-2 | TRBV7-9 | once | TGTGCCAGCAGCTTAGCCGGAGTACTCTATGGCTACACCTTC | CASSLAGVLYGYTF
NA | TRBJ1-5 | TRBV28 | few | TGTGCCAGCAGTTTCCCTGGAGTTAGCAATCAGCCCCAGCATTTT | CASSFPGVSNQPQHF
TRBD1 | TRBJ1-6 | TRBV30 | NA | TGTGCCTGGAGTTCGACAGGGTGGAACCATTCACCCCTCCACTTT | CAWSSTGWNHSPLHF
NA | TRBJ2-2 | TRBV7-9 | few | TGTGCCAGCACCAACCCGCGCCAAGCCGGGGAGCTGTTTTTT | CASTNPRQAGELFF
NA | TRBJ2-5 | TRBV5-1 | NA | TGCGCCAGCAGCTTGAGGGCAACCAGTGGAGAGACCCAGTACTTC | CASSLRATSGETQYF
NA | TRBJ1-1 | TRBV24-1 | NA | TGTGCCACCAGTCAGGGGAGAACTGAAGCTTTCTTT | CATSQGRTEAFF
TRBD2 | TRBJ2-7 | TRBV6-6 | NA | TGTGCCAGCAGTTACTCAGAAGCGGGGGGAGAGCAGTACTTC | CASSYSEAGGEQYF
NA | TRBJ2-2 | TRBV6-5 | NA | TGTGCCAGCAGTTACTCGGTCGGATACACCGGGGAGCTGTTTTTT | CASSYSVGYTGELFF
TRBD1 | TRBJ2-3 | TRBV5-1 | once | TGCGCCAGCAGCTACTCGACAGGGCCAGATACGCAGTATTTT | CASSYSTGPDTQYF
NA | TRBJ2-3 | TRBV7-6 | NA | TGTGCCAGCAGCCAACAGGGACTCACAGATACGCAGTATTTT | CASSQQGLTDTQYF
NA | TRBJ2-1 | TRBV27 | NA | TGTGCCAGCAGTTTTCTCCCCAGCAGGCTTAACAATGAGCAGTTCTTC | CASSFLPSRLNNEQFF
TRBD1 | TRBJ1-1 | TRBV7-2 | NA | TGTGCCAGCAGCTCGACGGGGGACAGGGGCATTGAAGCTTTCTTT | CASSSTGDRGIEAFF
NA | TRBJ1-2 | TRBV9 | once | TGTGCCAGCAGCGTAGAGCTGTTCACTAATCAGGGGGGCTACACCTTC | CASSVELFTNQGGYTF
NA | TRBJ2-7 | TRBV20-1 | once | TGCAGTGCTAAGGGGCACGAGCAGTACTTC | CSAKGHEQYF
NA | TRBJ1-1 | TRBV6-1 | NA | TGTGCCAGCAGTGAACTAGGGGACCATGGTGAAGCTTTCTTT | CASSELGDHGEAFF
NA | TRBJ2-5 | TRBV6-6 | NA | TGTGCCAGCAGTCTCAGGGACCCCTTCCAAGAGACCCAGTACTTC | CASSLRDPFQETQYF
TRBD1 | TRBJ2-2 | TRBV6-4 | medium-sized | TGTGCCAGCAGTCCTGGACAGGGAGAGGGCGGGGAGCTGTTTTTT | CASSPGQGEGGELFF
NA | TRBJ1-2 | TRBV7-9 | NA | TGTGCCAGCAGCCCTACACTTAACTATGGCTACACCTTC | CASSPTLNYGYTF
NA | TRBJ2-7 | TRBV2 | NA | TGTGCCAGCAGGGGGGACGTAGCCGCCTACGAGCAGTACTTC | CASRGDVAAYEQYF
NA | TRBJ2-3 | TRBV5-5 | NA | TGTGCCAGCAGCCGTGGACTCCCTAGCACAGATACGCAGTATTTT | CASSRGLPSTDTQYF
NA | TRBJ2-7 | TRBV6-5 | NA | TGTGCCAGCGACGTAGACGGGGGGCATTACGAGCAGTACTTC | CASDVDGGHYEQYF
TRBD2 | TRBJ2-7 | TRBV6-2/TRBV6-3 | few | TGTGCCAGCAGTCAACTCCTCACTAGCGGCTCCTACGAGCAGTACTTC | CASSQLLTSGSYEQYF
TRBD2 | TRBJ2-7 | TRBV7-2 | NA | TGTGCCAGCAGCTTAAGTAGTAGCGGGAGAGGTACCTACGAGCAGTACTTC | CASSLSSSGRGTYEQYF
NA | TRBJ2-1 | TRBV25-1 | NA | TGTGCCAGCAGTGCCAATAAGGGGAAGCAGTTCTTC | CASSANKGKQFF